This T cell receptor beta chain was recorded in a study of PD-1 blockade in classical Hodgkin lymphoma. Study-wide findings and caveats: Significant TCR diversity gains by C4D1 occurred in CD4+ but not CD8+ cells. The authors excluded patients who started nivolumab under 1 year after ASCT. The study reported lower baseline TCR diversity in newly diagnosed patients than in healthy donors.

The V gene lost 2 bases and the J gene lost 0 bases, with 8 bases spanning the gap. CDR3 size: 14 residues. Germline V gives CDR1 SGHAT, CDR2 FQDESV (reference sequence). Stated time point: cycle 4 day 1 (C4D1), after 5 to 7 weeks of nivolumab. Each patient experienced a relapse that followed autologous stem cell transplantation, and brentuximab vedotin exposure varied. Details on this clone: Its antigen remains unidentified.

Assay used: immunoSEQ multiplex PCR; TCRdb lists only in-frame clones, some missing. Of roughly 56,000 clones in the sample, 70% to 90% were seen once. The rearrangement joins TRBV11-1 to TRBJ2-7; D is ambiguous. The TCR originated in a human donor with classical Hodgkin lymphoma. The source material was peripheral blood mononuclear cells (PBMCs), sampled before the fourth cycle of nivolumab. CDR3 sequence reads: CASSLLHSSYEQYF. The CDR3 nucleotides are TGTGCCAGCAGCTTACTCCACAGCTCCTACGAGCAGTACTTC.